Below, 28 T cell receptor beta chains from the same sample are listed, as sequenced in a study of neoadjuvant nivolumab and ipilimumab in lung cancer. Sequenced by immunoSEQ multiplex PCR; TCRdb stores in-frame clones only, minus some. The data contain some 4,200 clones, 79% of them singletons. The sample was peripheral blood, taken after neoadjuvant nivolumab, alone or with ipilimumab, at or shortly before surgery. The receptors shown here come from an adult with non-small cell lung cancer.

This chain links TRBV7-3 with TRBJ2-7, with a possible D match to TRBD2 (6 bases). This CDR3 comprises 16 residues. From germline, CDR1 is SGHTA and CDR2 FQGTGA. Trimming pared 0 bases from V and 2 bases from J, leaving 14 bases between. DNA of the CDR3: TGTGCCAGCAGCTTAACCGCTAGCGCGCGACCCTACGAGCAGTACTTC. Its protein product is CASSLTASARPYEQYF.

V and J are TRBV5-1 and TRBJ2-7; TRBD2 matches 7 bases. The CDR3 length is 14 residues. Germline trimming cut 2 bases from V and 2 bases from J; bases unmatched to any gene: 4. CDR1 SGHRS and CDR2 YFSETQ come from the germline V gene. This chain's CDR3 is CASSFSGPPYEQYF. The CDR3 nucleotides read TGCGCCAGCAGCTTTAGCGGGCCCCCCTACGAGCAGTACTTC.

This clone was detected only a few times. This chain's CDR3 is CASSLEIRTEAFF. Written as DNA, the CDR3 is TGTGCCAGCAGCTTAGAAATTCGGACTGAAGCTTTCTTT. The chain is built from TRBV7-2 and TRBJ1-1; D remains ambiguous. Germline values: CDR1 SGHTA, CDR2 FQGNSA. V shed 1 base and J shed 5 bases, with 8 bases lying between them. CDR3 length: 13 amino acids.

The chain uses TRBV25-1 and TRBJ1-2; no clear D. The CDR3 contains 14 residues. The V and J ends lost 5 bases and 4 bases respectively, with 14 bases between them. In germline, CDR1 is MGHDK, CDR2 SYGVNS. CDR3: CASSSGRVTYGYTF. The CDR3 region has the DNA TGTGCCAGCAGTTCCGGTAGAGTTACCTATGGCTACACCTTC.

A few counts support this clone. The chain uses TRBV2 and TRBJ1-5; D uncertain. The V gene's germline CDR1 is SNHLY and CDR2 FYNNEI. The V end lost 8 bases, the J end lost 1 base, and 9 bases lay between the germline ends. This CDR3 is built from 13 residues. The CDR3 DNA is TGTGCCAGCGGGAGACAAAGCAATCAGCCCCAGCATTTT. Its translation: CASGRQSNQPQHF.

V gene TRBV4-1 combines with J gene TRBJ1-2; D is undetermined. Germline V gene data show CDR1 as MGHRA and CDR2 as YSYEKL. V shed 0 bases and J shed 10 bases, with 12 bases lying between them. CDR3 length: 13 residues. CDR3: CASSQDFRPVYTF. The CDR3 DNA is TGCGCCAGCAGCCAAGATTTTCGACCCGTCTACACCTTC.

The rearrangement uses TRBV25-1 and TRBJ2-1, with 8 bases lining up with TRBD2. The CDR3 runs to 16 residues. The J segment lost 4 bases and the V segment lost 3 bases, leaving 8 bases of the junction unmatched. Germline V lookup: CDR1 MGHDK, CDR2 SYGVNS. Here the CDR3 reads CASSEPRGGQYNEQFF. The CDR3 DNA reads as TGTGCCAGCAGTGAGCCACGGGGGGGACAATACAATGAGCAGTTCTTC.

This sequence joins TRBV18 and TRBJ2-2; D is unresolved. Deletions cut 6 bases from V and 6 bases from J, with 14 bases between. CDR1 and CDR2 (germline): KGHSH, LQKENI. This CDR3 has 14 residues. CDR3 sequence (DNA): TGTGCCAGCTCGTCGATCCTAGGCTCCGGGGAGCTGTTTTTT. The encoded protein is CASSSILGSGELFF.

CDR3 sequence (DNA): TGTGCCAGCAGCTTAGAGGTGGTGGGAAATGAGCAGTTCTTC. Its translation is CASSLEVVGNEQFF. This rearrangement joins TRBV7-2 to TRBJ2-1; no firm D call. The CDR3 has 14 amino acids. V shed 1 base and J shed 7 bases, with 11 bases lying between them. Germline CDR1 is SGHTA and CDR2 is FQGNSA. Full variable domain (remainder filled in from reference TRBV7-2 and TRBJ2-1): GAGVSQSPSNKVTEKGKDVELRCDPISGHTALYWYRQSLGQGLEFLIYFQGNSAPDKSGLPSDRFSAERTGGSVSTLTIQRTQQEDSAVYLCASSLEVVGNEQFFGPGTRLTVL.

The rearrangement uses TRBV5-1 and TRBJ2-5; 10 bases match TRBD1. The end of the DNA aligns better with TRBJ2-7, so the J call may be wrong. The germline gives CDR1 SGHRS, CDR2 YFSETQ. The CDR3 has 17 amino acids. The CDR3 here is CASSLMGQGPQNYEQYF. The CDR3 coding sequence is TGCGCCAGCAGCTTGATGGGACAGGGGCCTCAAAACTACGAGCAGTACTTC.

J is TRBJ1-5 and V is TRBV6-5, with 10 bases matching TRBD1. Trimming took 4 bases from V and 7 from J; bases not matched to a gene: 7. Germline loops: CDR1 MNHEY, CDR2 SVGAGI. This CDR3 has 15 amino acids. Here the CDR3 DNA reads TGTGCCAGCAGTTTCGGGACAGGGGTTAACCAGCCCCAGCATTTT. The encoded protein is CASSFGTGVNQPQHF.

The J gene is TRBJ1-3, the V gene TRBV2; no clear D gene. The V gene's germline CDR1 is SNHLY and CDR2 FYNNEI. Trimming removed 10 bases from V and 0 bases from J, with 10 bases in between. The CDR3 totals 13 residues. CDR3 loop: CATSTRSGNTIYF. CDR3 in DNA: TGTGCCACCTCAACCCGCTCTGGAAACACCATATATTTT.

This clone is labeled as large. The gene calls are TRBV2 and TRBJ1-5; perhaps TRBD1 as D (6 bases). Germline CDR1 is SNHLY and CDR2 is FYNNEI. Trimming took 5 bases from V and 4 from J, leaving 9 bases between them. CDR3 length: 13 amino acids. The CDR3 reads CASSRQDNQPQHF. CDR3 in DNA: TGTGCCAGCAGTCGACAGGATAATCAGCCCCAGCATTTT.

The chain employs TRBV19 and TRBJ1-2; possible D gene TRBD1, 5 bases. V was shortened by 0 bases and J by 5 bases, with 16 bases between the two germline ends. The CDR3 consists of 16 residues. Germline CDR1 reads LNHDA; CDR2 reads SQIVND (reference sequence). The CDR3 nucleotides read TGTGCCAGTAGTATAGATGTCGGCGGGGGAGGGTATGGCTACACCTTC. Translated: CASSIDVGGGGYGYTF.

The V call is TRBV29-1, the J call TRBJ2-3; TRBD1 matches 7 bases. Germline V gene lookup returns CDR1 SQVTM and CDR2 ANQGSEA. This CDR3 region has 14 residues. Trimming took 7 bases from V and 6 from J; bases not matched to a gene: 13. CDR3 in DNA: TGCAGCGCGGAAGGGGTAGACAGGGAGGATACGCAGTATTTT. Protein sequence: CSAEGVDREDTQYF.

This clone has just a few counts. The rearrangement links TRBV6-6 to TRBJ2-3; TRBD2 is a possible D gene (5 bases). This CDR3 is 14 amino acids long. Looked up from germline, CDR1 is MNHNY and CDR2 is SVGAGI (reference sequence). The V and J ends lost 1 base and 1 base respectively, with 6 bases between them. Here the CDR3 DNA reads TGTGCCAGCAGTTACTTGGAGGGCACAGATACGCAGTATTTT. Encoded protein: CASSYLEGTDTQYF.

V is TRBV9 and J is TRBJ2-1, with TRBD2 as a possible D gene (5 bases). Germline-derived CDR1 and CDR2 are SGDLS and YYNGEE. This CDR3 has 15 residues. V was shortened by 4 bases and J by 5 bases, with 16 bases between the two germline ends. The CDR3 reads CASSPWSGSDNEQFF. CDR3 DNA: TGTGCCAGCAGCCCCTGGAGCGGATCCGACAATGAGCAGTTCTTC.

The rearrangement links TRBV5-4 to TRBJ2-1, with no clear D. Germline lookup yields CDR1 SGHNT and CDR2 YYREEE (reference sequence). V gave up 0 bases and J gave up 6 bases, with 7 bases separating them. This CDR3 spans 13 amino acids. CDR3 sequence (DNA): TGTGCCAGCAGCTTGGCCAGGCCCAATGAGCAGTTCTTC. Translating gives CASSLARPNEQFF.

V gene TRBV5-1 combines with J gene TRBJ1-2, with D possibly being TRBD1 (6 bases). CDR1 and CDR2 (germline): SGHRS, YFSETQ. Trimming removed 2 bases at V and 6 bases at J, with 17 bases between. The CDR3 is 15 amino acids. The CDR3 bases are TGCGCCAGCAGCTTCATGACAGGCAGGATTGATGGCTACACCTTC. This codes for CASSFMTGRIDGYTF.

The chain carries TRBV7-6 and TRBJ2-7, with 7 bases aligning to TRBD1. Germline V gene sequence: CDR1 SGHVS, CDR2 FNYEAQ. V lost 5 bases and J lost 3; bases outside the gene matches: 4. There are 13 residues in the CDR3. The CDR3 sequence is CASSAGTDYEQYF. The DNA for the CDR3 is TGTGCCAGCAGCGCCGGGACAGACTACGAGCAGTACTTC.

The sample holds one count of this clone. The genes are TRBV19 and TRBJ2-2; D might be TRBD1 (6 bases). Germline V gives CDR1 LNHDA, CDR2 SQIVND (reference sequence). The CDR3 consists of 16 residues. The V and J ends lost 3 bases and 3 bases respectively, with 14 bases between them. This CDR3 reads CASSIYRAGHTGELFF. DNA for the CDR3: TGTGCCAGTAGTATCTACAGGGCAGGTCACACCGGGGAGCTGTTTTTT. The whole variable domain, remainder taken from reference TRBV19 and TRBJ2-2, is DGGITQSPKYLFRKEGQNVTLSCEQNLNHDAMYWYRQDPGQGLRLIYYSQIVNDFQKGDIAEGYSVSREKKESFPLTVTSAQKNPTAFYLCASSIYRAGHTGELFFGEGSRLTVL.

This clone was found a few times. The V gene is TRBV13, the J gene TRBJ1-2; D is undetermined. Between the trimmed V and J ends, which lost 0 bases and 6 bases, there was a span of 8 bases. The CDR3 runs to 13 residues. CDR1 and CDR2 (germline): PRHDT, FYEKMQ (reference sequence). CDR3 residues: CASSLGLADGYTF. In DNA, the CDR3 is TGTGCCAGCAGCTTAGGCCTCGCGGATGGCTACACCTTC.

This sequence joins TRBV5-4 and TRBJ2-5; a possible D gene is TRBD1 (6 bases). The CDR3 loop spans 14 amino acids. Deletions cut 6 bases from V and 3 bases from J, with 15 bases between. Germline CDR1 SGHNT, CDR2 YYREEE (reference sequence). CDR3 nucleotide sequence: TGTGCCAGCACATCCGACAGGATGGAAGAGACCCAGTACTTC. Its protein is CASTSDRMEETQYF.

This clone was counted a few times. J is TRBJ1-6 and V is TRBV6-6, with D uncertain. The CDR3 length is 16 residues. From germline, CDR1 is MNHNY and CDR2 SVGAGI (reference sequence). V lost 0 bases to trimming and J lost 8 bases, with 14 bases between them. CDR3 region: CASSYSTVFRDSPLHF. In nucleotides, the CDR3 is TGTGCCAGCAGTTACTCGACGGTTTTTCGGGATTCACCCCTCCACTTT.

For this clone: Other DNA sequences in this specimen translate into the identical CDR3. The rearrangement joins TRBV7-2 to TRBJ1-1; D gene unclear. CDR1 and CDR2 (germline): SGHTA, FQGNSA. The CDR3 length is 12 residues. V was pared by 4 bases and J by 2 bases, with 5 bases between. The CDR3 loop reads CASSSYNTEAFF. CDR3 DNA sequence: TGTGCCAGCAGCTCTTATAACACTGAAGCTTTCTTT.

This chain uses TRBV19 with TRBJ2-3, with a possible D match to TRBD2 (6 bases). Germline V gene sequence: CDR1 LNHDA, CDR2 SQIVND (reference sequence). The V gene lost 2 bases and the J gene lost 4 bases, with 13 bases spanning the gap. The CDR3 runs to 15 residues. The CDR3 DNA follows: TGTGCCAGTAGTATATGGGGCGGGATGGCAGATACGCAGTATTTT. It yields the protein CASSIWGGMADTQYF. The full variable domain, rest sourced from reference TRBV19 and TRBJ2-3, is DGGITQSPKYLFRKEGQNVTLSCEQNLNHDAMYWYRQDPGQGLRLIYYSQIVNDFQKGDIAEGYSVSREKKESFPLTVTSAQKNPTAFYLCASSIWGGMADTQYFGPGTRLTVL.

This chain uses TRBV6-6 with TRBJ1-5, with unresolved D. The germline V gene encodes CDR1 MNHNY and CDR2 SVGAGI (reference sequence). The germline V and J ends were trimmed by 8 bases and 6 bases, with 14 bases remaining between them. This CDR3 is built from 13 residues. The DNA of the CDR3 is TGTGCCAGCGCCCCGGAGTGGGGTCAGCCCCAGCATTTT. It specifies CASAPEWGQPQHF.

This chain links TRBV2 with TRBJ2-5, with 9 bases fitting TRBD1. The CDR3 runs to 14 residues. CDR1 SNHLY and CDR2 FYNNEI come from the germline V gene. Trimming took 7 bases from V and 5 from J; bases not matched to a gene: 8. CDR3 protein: CASIRDRAIETQYF. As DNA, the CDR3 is TGTGCCAGCATTAGGGACAGGGCGATCGAGACCCAGTACTTC.